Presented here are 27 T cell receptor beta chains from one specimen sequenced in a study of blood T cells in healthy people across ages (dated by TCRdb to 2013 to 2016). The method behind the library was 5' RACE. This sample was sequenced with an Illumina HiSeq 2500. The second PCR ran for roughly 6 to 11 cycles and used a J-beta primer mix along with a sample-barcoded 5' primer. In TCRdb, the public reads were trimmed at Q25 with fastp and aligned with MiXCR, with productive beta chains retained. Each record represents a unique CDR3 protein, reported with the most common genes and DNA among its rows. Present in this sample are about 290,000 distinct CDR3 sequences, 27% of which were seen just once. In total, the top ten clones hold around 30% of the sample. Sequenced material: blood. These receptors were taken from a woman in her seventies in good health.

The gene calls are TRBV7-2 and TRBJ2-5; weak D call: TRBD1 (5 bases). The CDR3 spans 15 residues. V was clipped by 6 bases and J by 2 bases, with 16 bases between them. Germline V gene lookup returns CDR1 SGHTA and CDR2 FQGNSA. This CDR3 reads CASSQRGQKQETQYF. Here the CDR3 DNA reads TGTGCCAGCAGTCAAAGGGGCCAGAAACAAGAGACCCAGTACTTC.

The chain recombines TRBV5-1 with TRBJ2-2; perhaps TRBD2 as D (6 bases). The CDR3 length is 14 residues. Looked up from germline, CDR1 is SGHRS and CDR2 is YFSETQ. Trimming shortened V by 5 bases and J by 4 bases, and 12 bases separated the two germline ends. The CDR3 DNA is TGCGCCAGCAGGGAGACTAGGGGCACCGGGGAGCTGTTTTTT. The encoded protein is CASRETRGTGELFF.

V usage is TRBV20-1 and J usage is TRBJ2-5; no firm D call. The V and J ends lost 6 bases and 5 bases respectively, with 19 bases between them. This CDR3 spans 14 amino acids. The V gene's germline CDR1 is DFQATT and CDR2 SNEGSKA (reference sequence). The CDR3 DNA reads TGCAGTGCACCGACCCTAGGGTTGCCGGAGACCCAGTACTTC. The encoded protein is CSAPTLGLPETQYF.

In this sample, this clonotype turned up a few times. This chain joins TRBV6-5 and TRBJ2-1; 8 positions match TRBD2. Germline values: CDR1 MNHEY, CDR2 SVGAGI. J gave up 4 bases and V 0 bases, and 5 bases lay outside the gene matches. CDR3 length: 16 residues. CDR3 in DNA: TGTGCCAGCAGTTACTCGAGCGGGAGCGATTACAATGAGCAGTTCTTC. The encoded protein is CASSYSSGSDYNEQFF.

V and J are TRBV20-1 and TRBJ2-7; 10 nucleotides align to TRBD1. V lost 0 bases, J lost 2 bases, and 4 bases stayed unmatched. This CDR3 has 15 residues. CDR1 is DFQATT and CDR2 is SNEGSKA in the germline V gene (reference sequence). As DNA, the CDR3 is TGCAGTGCTAGAGATCCCGACAGGGGGCCCTACGAGCAGTACTTC. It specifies CSARDPDRGPYEQYF.

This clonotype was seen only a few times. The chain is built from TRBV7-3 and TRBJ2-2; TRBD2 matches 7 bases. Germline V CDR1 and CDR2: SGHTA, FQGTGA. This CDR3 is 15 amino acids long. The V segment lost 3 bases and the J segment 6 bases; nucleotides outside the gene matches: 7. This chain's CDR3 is CASSFSPGLAGELFF. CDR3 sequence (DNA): TGTGCCAGCAGCTTTTCCCCCGGACTAGCCGGGGAGCTGTTTTTT.

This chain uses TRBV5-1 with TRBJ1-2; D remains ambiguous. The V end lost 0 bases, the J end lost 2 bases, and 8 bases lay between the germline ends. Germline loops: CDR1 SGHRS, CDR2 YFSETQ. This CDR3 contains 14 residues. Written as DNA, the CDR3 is TGCGCCAGCAGCTTGGCAGACGGAAACTATGGCTACACCTTC. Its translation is CASSLADGNYGYTF.

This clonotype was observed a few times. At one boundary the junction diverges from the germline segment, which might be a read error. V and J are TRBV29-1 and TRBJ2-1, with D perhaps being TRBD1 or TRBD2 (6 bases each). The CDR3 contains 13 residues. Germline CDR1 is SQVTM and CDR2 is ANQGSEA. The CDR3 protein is CGVERSRGETRYF. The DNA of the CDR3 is TGCGGCGTTGAAAGGTCGAGGGGGGAGACCCGGTACTTC.

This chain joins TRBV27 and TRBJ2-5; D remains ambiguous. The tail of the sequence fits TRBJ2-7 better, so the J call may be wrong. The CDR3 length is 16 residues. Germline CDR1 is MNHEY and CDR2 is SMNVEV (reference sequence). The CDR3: CASSPRVGLTSYEQYF. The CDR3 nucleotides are TGTGCCAGCTCCCCTCGGGTTGGGCTAACCTCGTACGAGCAGTACTTC.

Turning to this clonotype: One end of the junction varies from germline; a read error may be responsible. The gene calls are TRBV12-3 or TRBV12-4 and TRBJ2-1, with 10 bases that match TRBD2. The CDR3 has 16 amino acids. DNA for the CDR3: TGTGCCCGCAGTCGTGAGACAGCGGGAGGGCCCGATGAGCAGTTCTTC. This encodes CARSRETAGGPDEQFF.

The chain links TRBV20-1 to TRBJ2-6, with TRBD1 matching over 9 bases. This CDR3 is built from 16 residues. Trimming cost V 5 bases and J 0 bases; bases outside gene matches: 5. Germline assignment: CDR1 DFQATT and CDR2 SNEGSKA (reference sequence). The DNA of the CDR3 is TGCAGTGCTTCCGGGACAGGGCGCTCTGGGGCCAACGTCCTGACTTTC. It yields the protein CSASGTGRSGANVLTF.

This chain's CDR3 is CASSSTGTSNQPQHF. In nucleotides, the CDR3 is TGTGCCAGCAGTTCTACAGGGACTAGCAATCAGCCCCAGCATTTT. The chain links TRBV28 to TRBJ1-5; D is possibly TRBD1 (6 bases). Trimming cost V 4 bases and J 0 bases, with 10 bases left between them. This CDR3 has 15 residues. Germline values: CDR1 MDHEN, CDR2 SYDVKM.

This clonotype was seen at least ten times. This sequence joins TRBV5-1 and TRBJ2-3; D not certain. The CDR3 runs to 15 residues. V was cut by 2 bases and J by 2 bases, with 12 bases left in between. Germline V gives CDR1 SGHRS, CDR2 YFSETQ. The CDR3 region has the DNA TGCGCCAGCAGCTTCTATGGTAGCAACACAGATACGCAGTATTTT. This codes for CASSFYGSNTDTQYF.

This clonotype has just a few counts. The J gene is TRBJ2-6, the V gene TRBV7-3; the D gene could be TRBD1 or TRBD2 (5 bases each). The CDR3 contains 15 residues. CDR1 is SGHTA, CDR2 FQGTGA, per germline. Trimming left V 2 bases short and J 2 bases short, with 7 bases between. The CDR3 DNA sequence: TGTGCCAGCAGCTTAGAGGGGCCTGGGGCCAACGTCCTGACTTTC. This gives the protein CASSLEGPGANVLTF.

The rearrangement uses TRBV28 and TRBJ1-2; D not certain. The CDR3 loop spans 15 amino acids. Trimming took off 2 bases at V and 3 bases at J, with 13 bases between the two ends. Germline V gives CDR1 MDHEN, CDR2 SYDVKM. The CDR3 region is CASSLKGSSDYGYTF. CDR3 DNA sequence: TGTGCCAGCAGTTTAAAAGGCTCTTCGGACTATGGCTACACCTTC.

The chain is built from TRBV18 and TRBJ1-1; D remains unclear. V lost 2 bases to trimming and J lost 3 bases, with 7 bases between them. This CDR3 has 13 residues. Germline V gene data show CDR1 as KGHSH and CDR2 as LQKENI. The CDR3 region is CASSPVSDTEAFF. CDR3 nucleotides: TGTGCCAGCTCACCAGTTAGCGACACTGAAGCTTTCTTT.

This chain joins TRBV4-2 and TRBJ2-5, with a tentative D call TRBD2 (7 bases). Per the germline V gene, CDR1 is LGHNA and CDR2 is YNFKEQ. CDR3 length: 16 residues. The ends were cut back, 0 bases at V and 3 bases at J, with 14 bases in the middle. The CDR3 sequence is CASSQDVGGAEETQYF. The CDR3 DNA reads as TGTGCCAGCAGCCAAGATGTGGGGGGGGCAGAAGAGACCCAGTACTTC.

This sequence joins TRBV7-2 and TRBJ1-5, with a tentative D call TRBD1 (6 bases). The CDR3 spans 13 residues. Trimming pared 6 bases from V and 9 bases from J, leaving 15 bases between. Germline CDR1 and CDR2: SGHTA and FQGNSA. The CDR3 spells CASRGGGQGPQHF. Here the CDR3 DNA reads TGTGCCAGCAGGGGTGGGGGGCAGGGGCCCCAGCATTTT.

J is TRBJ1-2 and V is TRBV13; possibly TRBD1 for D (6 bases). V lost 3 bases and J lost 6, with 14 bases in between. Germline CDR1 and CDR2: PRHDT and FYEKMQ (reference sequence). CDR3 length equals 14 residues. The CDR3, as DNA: TGTGCCAGCAGCTTGCGGGCAGGGGTCGATGGCTACACCTTC. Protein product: CASSLRAGVDGYTF. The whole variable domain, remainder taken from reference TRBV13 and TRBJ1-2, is AAGVIQSPRHLIKEKRETATLKCYPIPRHDTVYWYQQGPGQDPQFLISFYEKMQSDKGSIPDRFSAQQFSDYHSELNMSSLELGDSALYFCASSLRAGVDGYTFGSGTRLTVV.

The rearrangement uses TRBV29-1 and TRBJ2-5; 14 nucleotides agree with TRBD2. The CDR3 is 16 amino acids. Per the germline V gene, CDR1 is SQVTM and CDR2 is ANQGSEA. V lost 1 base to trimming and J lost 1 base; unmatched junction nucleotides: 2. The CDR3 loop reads CSVEGLAGGTQETQYF. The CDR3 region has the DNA TGCAGCGTTGAAGGACTAGCGGGAGGGACCCAAGAGACCCAGTACTTC.

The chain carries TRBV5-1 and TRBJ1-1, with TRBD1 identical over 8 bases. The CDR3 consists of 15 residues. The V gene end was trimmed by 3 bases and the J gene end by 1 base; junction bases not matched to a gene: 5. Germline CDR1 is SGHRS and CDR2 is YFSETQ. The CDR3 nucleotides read TGCGCCAGCAGCTCACAGGGGGTTGCGAACACTGAAGCTTTCTTT. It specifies CASSSQGVANTEAFF.

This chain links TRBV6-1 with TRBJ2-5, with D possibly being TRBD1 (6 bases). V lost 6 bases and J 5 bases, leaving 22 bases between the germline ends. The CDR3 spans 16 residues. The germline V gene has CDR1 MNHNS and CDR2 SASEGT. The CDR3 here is CASRGATGRRSETQYF. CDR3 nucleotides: TGTGCCAGCAGGGGGGCCACAGGACGACGGTCGGAGACCCAGTACTTC.

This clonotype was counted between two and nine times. CDR3 sequence: CASSYTSLQETQYF. The DNA for the CDR3 is TGTGCCAGCAGCTACACTAGTCTCCAAGAGACCCAGTACTTC. V usage is TRBV28 and J usage is TRBJ2-5, with TRBD2 as a possible D gene (5 bases). V lost 6 bases and J 1 base, leaving 12 bases between the germline ends. This CDR3 has 14 residues. Germline V gives CDR1 MDHEN, CDR2 SYDVKM.

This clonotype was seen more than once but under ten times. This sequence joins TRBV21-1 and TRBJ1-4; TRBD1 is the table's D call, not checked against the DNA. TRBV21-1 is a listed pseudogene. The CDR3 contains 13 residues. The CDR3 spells CASSRRQNEKLFF. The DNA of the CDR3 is TGTGCCAGCAGCAGGAGACAGAATGAAAAACTGTTTTTT.

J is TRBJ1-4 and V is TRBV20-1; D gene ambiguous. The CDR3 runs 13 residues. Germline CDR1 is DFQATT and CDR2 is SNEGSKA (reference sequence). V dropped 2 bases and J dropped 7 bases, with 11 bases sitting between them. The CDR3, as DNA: TGCAGTGCTAGAAGAGATAGGAGTGAAAAACTGTTTTTT. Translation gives CSARRDRSEKLFF.

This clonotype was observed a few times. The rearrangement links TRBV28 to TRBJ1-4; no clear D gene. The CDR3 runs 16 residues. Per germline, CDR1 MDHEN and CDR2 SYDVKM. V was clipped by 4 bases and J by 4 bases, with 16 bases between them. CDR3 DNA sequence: TGTGCCAGCAGTTCTCAATCCAGGAGGCTTAATGAAAAACTGTTTTTT. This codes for CASSSQSRRLNEKLFF.

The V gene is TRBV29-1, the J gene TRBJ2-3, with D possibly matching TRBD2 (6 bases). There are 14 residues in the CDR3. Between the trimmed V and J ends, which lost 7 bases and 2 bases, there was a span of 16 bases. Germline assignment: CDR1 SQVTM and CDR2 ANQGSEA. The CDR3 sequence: CSAETPGVTDTQYF. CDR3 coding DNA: TGCAGCGCCGAAACTCCGGGAGTCACAGATACGCAGTATTTT.